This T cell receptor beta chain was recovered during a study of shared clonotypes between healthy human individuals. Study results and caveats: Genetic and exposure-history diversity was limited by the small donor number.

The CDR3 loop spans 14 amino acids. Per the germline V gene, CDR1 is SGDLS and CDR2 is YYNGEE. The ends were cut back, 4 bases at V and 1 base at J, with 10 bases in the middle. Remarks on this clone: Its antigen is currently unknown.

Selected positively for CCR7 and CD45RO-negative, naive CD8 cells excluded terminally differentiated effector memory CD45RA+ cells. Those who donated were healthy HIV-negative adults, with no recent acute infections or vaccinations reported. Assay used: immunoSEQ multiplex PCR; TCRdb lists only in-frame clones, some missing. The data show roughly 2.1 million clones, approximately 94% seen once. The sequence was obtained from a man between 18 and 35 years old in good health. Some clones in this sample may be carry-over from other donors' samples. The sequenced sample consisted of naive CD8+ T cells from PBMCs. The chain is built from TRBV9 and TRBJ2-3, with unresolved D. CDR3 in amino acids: CASSFRTGTDTQYF. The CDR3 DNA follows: TGTGCCAGCAGCTTTCGGACGGGCACAGATACGCAGTATTTT.